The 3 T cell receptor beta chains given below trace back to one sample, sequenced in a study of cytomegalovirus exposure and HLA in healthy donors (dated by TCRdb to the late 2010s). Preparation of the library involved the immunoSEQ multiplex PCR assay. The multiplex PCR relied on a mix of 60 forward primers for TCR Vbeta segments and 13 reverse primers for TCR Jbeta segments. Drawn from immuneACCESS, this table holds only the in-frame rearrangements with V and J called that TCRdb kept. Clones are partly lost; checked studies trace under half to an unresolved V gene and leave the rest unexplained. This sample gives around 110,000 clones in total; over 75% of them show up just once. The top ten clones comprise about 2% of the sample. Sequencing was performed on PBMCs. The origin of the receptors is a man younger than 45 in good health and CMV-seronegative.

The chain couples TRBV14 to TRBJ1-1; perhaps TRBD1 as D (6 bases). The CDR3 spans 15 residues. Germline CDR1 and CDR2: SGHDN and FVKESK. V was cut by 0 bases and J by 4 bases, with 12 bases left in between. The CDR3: CASSQDTGFLTEAFF. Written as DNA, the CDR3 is TGTGCCAGCAGCCAAGATACAGGGTTCCTCACTGAAGCTTTCTTT.

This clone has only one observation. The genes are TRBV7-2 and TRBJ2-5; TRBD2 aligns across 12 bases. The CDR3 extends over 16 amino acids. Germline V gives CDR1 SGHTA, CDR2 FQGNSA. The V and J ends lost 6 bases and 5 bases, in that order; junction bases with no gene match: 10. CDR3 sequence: CASRRTSGTPRETQYF. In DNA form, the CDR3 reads TGTGCCAGCAGACGGACTAGCGGGACCCCCAGGGAGACCCAGTACTTC.

The CDR3 coding sequence is TGTGCCAGCTCACCACCTTATGTCAGTGAGCAGTTCTTC. Its translation: CASSPPYVSEQFF. This chain links TRBV18 with TRBJ2-1; D remains unclear. Germline CDR1 KGHSH, CDR2 LQKENI. Between the trimmed V and J ends, which lost 0 bases and 9 bases, there was a span of 9 bases. CDR3 length: 13 residues.